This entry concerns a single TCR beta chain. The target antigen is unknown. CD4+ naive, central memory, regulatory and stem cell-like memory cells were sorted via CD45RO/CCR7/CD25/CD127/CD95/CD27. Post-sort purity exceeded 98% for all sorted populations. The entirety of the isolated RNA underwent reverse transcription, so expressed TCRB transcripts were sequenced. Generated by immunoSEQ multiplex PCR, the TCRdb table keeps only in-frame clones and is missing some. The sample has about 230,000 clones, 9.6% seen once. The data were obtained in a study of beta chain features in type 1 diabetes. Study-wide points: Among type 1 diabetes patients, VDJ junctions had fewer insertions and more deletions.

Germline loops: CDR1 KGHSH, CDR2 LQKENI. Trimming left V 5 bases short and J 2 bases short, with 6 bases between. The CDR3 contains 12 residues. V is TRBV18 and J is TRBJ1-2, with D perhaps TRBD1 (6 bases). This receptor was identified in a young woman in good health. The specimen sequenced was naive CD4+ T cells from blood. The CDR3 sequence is CASSDRNYGYTF. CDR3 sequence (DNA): TGTGCCAGCTCAGACAGGAACTATGGCTACACCTTC. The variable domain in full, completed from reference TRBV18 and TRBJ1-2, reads NAGVMQNPRHLVRRRGQEARLRCSPMKGHSHVYWYRQLPEEGLKFMVYLQKENIIDESGMPKERFSAEFPKEGPSILRIQQVVRGDSAAYFCASSDRNYGYTFGSGTRLTVV.